Each of the 29 T cell receptor beta chains below was sequenced from the same sample in a study of T-cell reconstitution after alpha-beta-depleted transplantation in children. A TCRbeta library incorporating unique molecular identifiers was prepared. TCRdb reprocessed the PCR reads with MiXCR, giving one entry per CDR3 protein. The sample consists of fewer than 1 million distinct CDR3 sequences, roughly 15% of them appearing once. The sample consisted of PBMCs, mostly from graft donor cells, taken 360 days after TCRalphabeta/CD19-depleted stem cell transplant. These receptors were collected from a male patient aged 10 to 17 who had a stem cell transplant for acute lymphoblastic leukemia, so the T cells may come from the graft donor.

This clonotype showed up just once. V gene TRBV4-1 combines with J gene TRBJ2-1; no firm D call. Germline V gene lookup returns CDR1 MGHRA and CDR2 YSYEKL. The CDR3 extends over 12 amino acids. The ends were cut back, 6 bases at V and 10 bases at J, with 13 bases in the middle. This chain's CDR3 is CASRGKRIEQFF. The CDR3 DNA reads TGCGCCAGCAGGGGCAAGAGAATCGAGCAGTTCTTC.

The chain couples TRBV9 to TRBJ2-5; the D gene is possibly TRBD2 (6 bases). The CDR3 spans 15 residues. Trimming shortened V by 3 bases and J by 4 bases, and 16 bases separated the two germline ends. Germline V gives CDR1 SGDLS, CDR2 YYNGEE. CDR3 in DNA: TGTGCCAGCAGCGCCGGAGGCGGGGAGTTAGAGACCCAGTACTTC. Translating it yields CASSAGGGELETQYF.

The chain joins TRBV7-3 to TRBJ2-2; 7 bases match TRBD2. Trimming at V came to 6 bases and at J to 3 bases, leaving 7 bases not matched to a gene. Germline V gene sequence: CDR1 SGHTA, CDR2 FQGTGA. The CDR3 consists of 15 residues. The CDR3 sequence: CASRRHGLDTGELFF. CDR3 DNA sequence: TGTGCCAGCAGACGCCACGGACTAGACACCGGGGAGCTGTTTTTT. Complete variable domain (other parts from reference TRBV7-3 and TRBJ2-2): GAGVSQTPSNKVTEKGKYVELRCDPISGHTALYWYRQSLGQGPEFLIYFQGTGAADDSGLPNDRFFAVRPEGSVSTLKIQRTERGDSAVYLCASRRHGLDTGELFFGEGSRLTVL.

The V call is TRBV7-6, the J call TRBJ2-5, with 7 bases fitting TRBD2. The ends lost 0 bases at V and 4 bases at J; junction bases unmatched: 11. The V gene's germline CDR1 is SGHVS and CDR2 FNYEAQ. CDR3 length equals 17 residues. For the CDR3, the DNA is TGTGCCAGCAGCTTAGCGCGCGGGCGGGAGAGGGGAGAGACCCAGTACTTC. This gives the protein CASSLARGRERGETQYF.

This chain joins TRBV5-1 and TRBJ1-2; no definite D call. Germline V lookup: CDR1 SGHRS, CDR2 YFSETQ. Deletions cut 2 bases from V and 5 bases from J, with 10 bases between. CDR3 length equals 13 residues. The CDR3 here is CASSFGEPYGYTF. For the CDR3, the DNA is TGCGCCAGCAGCTTCGGGGAACCGTATGGCTACACCTTC.

This clonotype showed up just a few times. At one end, the junction sequence differs from germline, possibly due to a read error. DNA of the CDR3: TGCTGTGCTAGTGGGGTTCGGCCCTTAAGAGATAATGAGCAGTTCTTC. Protein product: CCASGVRPLRDNEQFF. This chain joins TRBV20-1 and TRBJ2-1; unclear D gene. Per the germline V gene, CDR1 is DFQATT and CDR2 is SNEGSKA (reference sequence). This CDR3 region has 16 residues.

The chain couples TRBV7-8 to TRBJ1-4; 8 positions agree with TRBD1. The CDR3 sequence is 13 residues long. After removal of 5 bases from V and 11 bases from J, the junction contained 7 bases not matched to a gene. From germline, CDR1 is SGHVS and CDR2 FQNEAQ. This chain's CDR3 is CASSPDRGRKLFF. DNA for the CDR3: TGTGCCAGCAGCCCCGACAGGGGAAGGAAACTGTTTTTT.

The chain carries TRBV7-2 and TRBJ2-3; 7 nucleotides line up with TRBD1. The CDR3 totals 14 residues. V shed 4 bases, J shed 2 bases, and the junction held 3 bases outside the gene matches. CDR1 and CDR2 from the germline V gene are SGHTA and FQGNSA. The CDR3 loop is CASSWDSATDTQYF. DNA for the CDR3: TGTGCCAGCAGCTGGGACAGCGCCACAGATACGCAGTATTTT.

This clonotype was detected a few times. The chain combines TRBV4-1 with TRBJ2-2, with 10 bases fitting TRBD2. With 0 bases clipped from V and 5 bases from J, the junction kept 9 bases outside the gene matches. Germline CDR1 is MGHRA and CDR2 is YSYEKL. The CDR3 is 18 amino acids. Written as DNA, the CDR3 is TGCGCCAGCAGCCAAGATCCAGGGGCTAGCGGGAGAACCGGGGAGCTGTTTTTT. Protein sequence: CASSQDPGASGRTGELFF.

Only a few counts were recorded for this clonotype. The chain has TRBV27 and TRBJ2-1; no firm D call. This CDR3 is built from 12 residues. V was clipped by 4 bases and J by 9 bases, with 10 bases between them. CDR1 is MNHEY, CDR2 SMNVEV, per germline (reference sequence). The CDR3 loop reads CASSSAFGEQFF. The DNA for the CDR3 is TGTGCCAGCAGTTCTGCCTTCGGTGAGCAGTTCTTC.

At least ten counts were recorded for this clonotype. The rearrangement joins TRBV3-1 to TRBJ2-4, with D hard to call. V was pared by 1 base and J by 0 bases, with 4 bases between. Per germline, CDR1 LGHDT and CDR2 YNNKEL (reference sequence). The CDR3 is 14 residues long. CDR3 protein: CASSQGLAKNIQYF. CDR3 in DNA: TGTGCCAGCAGCCAAGGGCTAGCCAAAAACATTCAGTACTTC.

This clonotype was detected many times. This chain joins TRBV7-9 and TRBJ2-7, with D uncertain. Germline V gene sequence: CDR1 SEHNR, CDR2 FQNEAQ (reference sequence). The CDR3 has 12 residues. Trimming cost V 4 bases and J 9 bases, with 13 bases left between them. This CDR3 reads CASSSGSLPQYF. For the CDR3, the DNA is TGTGCCAGCAGCTCCGGGTCCCTCCCGCAGTACTTC. The full variable domain, rest sourced from reference TRBV7-9 and TRBJ2-7, is DTGVSQNPRHKITKRGQNVTFRCDPISEHNRLYWYRQTLGQGPEFLTYFQNEAQLEKSRLLSDRFSAERPKGSFSTLEIQRTEQGDSAMYLCASSSGSLPQYFGPGTRLTVT.

This chain joins TRBV6-4 and TRBJ2-2; no reliable D call. This CDR3 is 13 amino acids long. The germline V gene encodes CDR1 MRHNA and CDR2 SNTAGT. V was trimmed by 6 bases and J by 7 bases, leaving 12 bases between them. The DNA of the CDR3 is TGTGCCAGCAGCGTCCTAGGCGTCGGGGAGCTGTTTTTT. Amino acid sequence: CASSVLGVGELFF.

This clonotype was recorded a few times. This sequence joins TRBV11-1 and TRBJ1-1; 7 bases agree with TRBD1. Germline V gene sequence: CDR1 SGHAT, CDR2 FQDESV (reference sequence). This CDR3 is 16 amino acids long. V trimming: 1 base; J trimming: 0 bases; junction bases outside the gene matches: 5. CDR3 nucleotides: TGTGCCAGCAGCTTAGGGGGGGGACAGATGAACACTGAAGCTTTCTTT. The encoded protein is CASSLGGGQMNTEAFF. The whole variable domain, filled in from reference TRBV11-1 and TRBJ1-1, reads EAEVAQSPRYKITEKSQAVAFWCDPISGHATLYWYRQILGQGPELLVQFQDESVVDDSQLPKDRFSAERLKGVDSTLKIQPAELGDSAMYLCASSLGGGQMNTEAFFGQGTRLTVV.

This clonotype was seen a handful of times. This sequence joins TRBV7-9 and TRBJ2-3; the match to TRBD1 covers 10 bases. This CDR3 comprises 16 residues. CDR1 is SEHNR and CDR2 is FQNEAQ in the germline V gene (reference sequence). The ends lost 5 bases at V and 1 base at J; junction bases unmatched: 6. CDR3 coding DNA: TGTGCCAGCAGCGCCGGGACAGGGGCCCGCACAGATACGCAGTATTTT. It specifies CASSAGTGARTDTQYF.

The V and J genes are TRBV18 and TRBJ1-1; D ambiguous. The CDR3 runs 13 residues. Trimming stripped 6 bases from V and 2 bases from J, with 10 bases between. Germline-derived CDR1 and CDR2 are KGHSH and LQKENI. This CDR3 is CASSRLSNTEAFF. CDR3 coding DNA: TGTGCCAGCTCGAGGCTGAGCAACACTGAAGCTTTCTTT. Supplemented by reference TRBV18 and TRBJ1-1, the full variable domain reads NAGVMQNPRHLVRRRGQEARLRCSPMKGHSHVYWYRQLPEEGLKFMVYLQKENIIDESGMPKERFSAEFPKEGPSILRIQQVVRGDSAAYFCASSRLSNTEAFFGQGTRLTVV.

This chain joins TRBV5-5 and TRBJ1-1, with TRBD1 matching over 7 bases. The germline gives CDR1 SGHKS, CDR2 YYEKEE (reference sequence). V lost 0 bases, J lost 9 bases, and 8 bases stayed unmatched. This CDR3 comprises 14 residues. The CDR3 DNA reads as TGTGCCAGCAGCTTGGCTGGGACAGCAATTAAAGCTTTCTTT. This codes for CASSLAGTAIKAFF.

A remark on this clonotype: Being one base from a much bigger clone, this may be a read error. The chain couples TRBV9 to TRBJ1-1; maybe TRBD1 (5 bases). Germline CDR1 and CDR2: SGDLS and YYNGEE. CDR3 length: 13 residues. As DNA, the CDR3 is TGTGCCAGCAGCGTAGCAGGGACGACTGTAGCTTTCTTT. Residues: CASSVAGTTVAFF.

This clonotype was detected ten times or more. The J gene is TRBJ2-5, the V gene TRBV12-3 or TRBV12-4, with D possibly being TRBD2 (6 bases). CDR3 length: 16 residues. Between the trimmed V and J ends, which lost 0 bases and 4 bases, there was a span of 15 bases. The CDR3 DNA reads TGTGCCAGCAGTTTAGCGCCGGAGGGCTATCGAGAGACCCAGTACTTC. Residues: CASSLAPEGYRETQYF.

This clonotype was counted between two and nine times. The chain has TRBV2 and TRBJ2-7, with D tentatively TRBD2 (6 bases). CDR3 length: 12 residues. Trimming took off 6 bases at V and 7 bases at J, with 13 bases between the two ends. Germline CDR1 reads SNHLY; CDR2 reads FYNNEI. CDR3 residues: CASRGTSPEQYF. Here the CDR3 DNA reads TGTGCCAGCAGGGGGACTTCTCCTGAGCAGTACTTC.

The chain employs TRBV10-3 and TRBJ2-1; no clear D. The CDR3 totals 14 residues. Germline CDR1 ENHRY, CDR2 SYGVKD. Trimming took 0 bases from V and 5 from J, leaving 8 bases between them. The CDR3 DNA follows: TGTGCCATCAGTGAGTCAGGACGGCACAATGAGCAGTTCTTC. This codes for CAISESGRHNEQFF.

This clonotype has a handful of counts. The V and J genes are TRBV20-1 and TRBJ2-3; 13 bases align to TRBD2. This CDR3 has 16 residues. Germline V gene data show CDR1 as DFQATT and CDR2 as SNEGSKA (reference sequence). The V and J ends lost 2 bases and 4 bases, in that order; junction bases with no gene match: 6. The CDR3: CSARRTSGSNSDTQYF. The CDR3 coding sequence is TGCAGTGCTAGACGGACTAGCGGGAGTAACTCAGATACGCAGTATTTT.

The genes are TRBV7-6 and TRBJ2-1, with D perhaps TRBD2 (5 bases). The germline V and J ends were trimmed by 0 bases and 5 bases, with 14 bases remaining between them. CDR1 is SGHVS and CDR2 is FNYEAQ in the germline V gene. The CDR3 contains 16 residues. The CDR3 sequence is CASSLANGNVNNEQFF. The CDR3 coding sequence is TGTGCCAGCAGCTTAGCTAACGGGAACGTCAACAATGAGCAGTTCTTC.

The J gene is TRBJ2-7, the V gene TRBV20-1; no firm D call. Trimming left V 6 bases short and J 4 bases short, with 19 bases between. The CDR3 covers 14 residues. Germline assignment: CDR1 DFQATT and CDR2 SNEGSKA (reference sequence). The chain's CDR3 is CSALSSLSLYEQYF. DNA for the CDR3: TGCAGTGCACTAAGCTCCCTTTCCTTGTACGAGCAGTACTTC.

The sample holds many counts of this clonotype. J is TRBJ2-2 and V is TRBV29-1; D perhaps matches TRBD2 (6 bases). This CDR3 is 16 amino acids long. CDR1 is SQVTM, CDR2 ANQGSEA, per germline. Trimming left V 4 bases short and J 2 bases short, with 17 bases between. The CDR3 reads CSVVTGGTLNTGELFF. The CDR3 DNA reads as TGCAGCGTTGTAACCGGGGGTACCCTCAACACCGGGGAGCTGTTTTTT.

This chain links TRBV9 with TRBJ2-5, with unresolved D. The CDR3 runs to 14 residues. V dropped 2 bases and J dropped 3 bases, with 11 bases sitting between them. Germline loops: CDR1 SGDLS, CDR2 YYNGEE. CDR3 DNA: TGTGCCAGCAGCGTTACCGTGTCAAAAGAGACCCAGTACTTC. It encodes CASSVTVSKETQYF.

The rearrangement links TRBV12-3 or TRBV12-4 to TRBJ2-7, with 8 nucleotides matching TRBD2. V lost 3 bases and J lost 5; bases outside the gene matches: 6. The CDR3 is made up of 14 amino acids. CDR3 protein: CASSLTGGSHEQYF. CDR3 coding DNA: TGTGCCAGCAGTTTGACGGGAGGGTCCCACGAGCAGTACTTC.

This clonotype was seen many times. The rearrangement uses TRBV27 and TRBJ2-5; 7 bases are shared with TRBD1. Looked up from germline, CDR1 is MNHEY and CDR2 is SMNVEV (reference sequence). J was trimmed by 5 bases and V by 5 bases; bases with no gene match: 8. This CDR3 is 14 amino acids long. Here the CDR3 reads CASSPGTDGETQYF. The CDR3, as DNA: TGTGCCAGCAGTCCCGGGACAGATGGGGAGACCCAGTACTTC.

This rearrangement joins TRBV5-1 to TRBJ2-1; 11 nucleotides line up with TRBD2. V lost 6 bases, J lost 6 bases, and 8 bases stayed unmatched. Germline assignment: CDR1 SGHRS and CDR2 YFSETQ. The CDR3 is 15 amino acids. CDR3 DNA: TGCGCCAGCAAACCTTCGGGACTAGCGGTCAATGAGCAGTTCTTC. It codes for CASKPSGLAVNEQFF.